A single TCR beta chain is shown here with its context. Its antigen is as yet unknown. Germline V gives CDR1 MNHEY, CDR2 SMNVEV (reference sequence). The V gene lost 0 bases and the J gene lost 2 bases, with 16 bases spanning the gap. The CDR3 runs 17 residues. This entry is derived from a study of Graves' ophthalmopathy and Graves' hyperthyroidism. Study outcomes and limitations: Ophthalmopathy and stable hyperthyroidism were discriminated by a 13-signature model, with over 85% sensitivity and approximately 77% specificity.

Clinical symptoms, serum thyroxine, TRAb, thyroid ultrasound and orbital computed tomography formed the basis of diagnosis. Amplified material comprised TCR beta CDR3 regions derived from RNA transcripts. The first round was an RT-PCR with HTBI primers, and the second round was a multiplex PCR. TCRdb passed the multiplex PCR reads through MiXCR, listing each CDR3 protein once. The sample lists about 620,000 distinct CDR3 sequences; 20% to 25% were seen once. V usage is TRBV27 and J usage is TRBJ1-1; D is uncertain. Sequencing was carried out using peripheral blood. The sequence was obtained from a woman aged 18 to 35 with stable Graves' hyperthyroidism. Some clones in this sample may be carry-over from other donors' samples. CDR3 region: CASSLSDVMGKNTEAFF. CDR3 DNA sequence: TGTGCCAGCAGTTTATCGGATGTGATGGGGAAAAACACTGAAGCTTTCTTT.